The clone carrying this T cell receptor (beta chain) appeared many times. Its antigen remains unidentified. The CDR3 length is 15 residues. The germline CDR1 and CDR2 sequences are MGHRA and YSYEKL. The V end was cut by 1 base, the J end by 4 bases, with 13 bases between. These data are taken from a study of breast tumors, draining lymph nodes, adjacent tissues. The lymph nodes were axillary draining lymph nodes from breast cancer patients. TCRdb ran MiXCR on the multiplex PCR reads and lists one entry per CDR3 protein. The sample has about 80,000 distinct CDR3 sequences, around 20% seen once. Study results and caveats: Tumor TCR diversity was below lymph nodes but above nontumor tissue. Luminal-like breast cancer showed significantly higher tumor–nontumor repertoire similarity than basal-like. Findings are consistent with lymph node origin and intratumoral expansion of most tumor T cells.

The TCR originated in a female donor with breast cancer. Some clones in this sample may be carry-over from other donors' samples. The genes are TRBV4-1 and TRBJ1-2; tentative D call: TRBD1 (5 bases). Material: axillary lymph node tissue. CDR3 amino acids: CASSQVGGYGYGYTF. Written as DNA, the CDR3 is TGCGCCAGCAGCCAAGTGGGGGGGTACGGCTATGGCTACACCTTC.